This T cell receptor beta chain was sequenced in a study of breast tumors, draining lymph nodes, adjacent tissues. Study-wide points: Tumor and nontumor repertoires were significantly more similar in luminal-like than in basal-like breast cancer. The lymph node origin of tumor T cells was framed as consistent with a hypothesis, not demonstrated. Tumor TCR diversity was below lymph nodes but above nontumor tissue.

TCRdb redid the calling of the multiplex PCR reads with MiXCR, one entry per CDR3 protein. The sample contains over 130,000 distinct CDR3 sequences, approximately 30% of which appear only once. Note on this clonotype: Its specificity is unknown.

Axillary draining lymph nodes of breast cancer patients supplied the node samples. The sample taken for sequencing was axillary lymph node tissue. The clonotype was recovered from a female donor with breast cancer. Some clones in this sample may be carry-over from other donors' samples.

CDR3 nucleotide sequence: TGTGCCAGCTTTCCAATCGGACTAGCGGATTACAATGAAAAACTGTTTTTT. It is translated as CASFPIGLADYNEKLFF. The chain couples TRBV2 to TRBJ1-4; D is unresolved. Trimming took 8 bases from V and 5 from J, leaving 24 bases between them. Per the germline V gene, CDR1 is SNHLY and CDR2 is FYNNEI. The CDR3 extends over 17 amino acids.